The T cell receptor (beta chain) under discussion was sequenced for a study of cytomegalovirus exposure and HLA in healthy donors. Study-level background: From HLA-typed donors, an early data release held about 92 million unique TCRs.

The CDR3 has 15 residues. Germline V CDR1 and CDR2: SGDLS, YYNGEE. V was pared by 0 bases and J by 5 bases, with 11 bases between. The study's findings and limits: Presence/absence analyses rested on an assumption that sequencing depth was roughly uniform across donors.

Primers included in the PCR were 60 Vbeta and 13 Jbeta primers. The data were produced by immunoSEQ multiplex PCR, yet TCRdb's version contains in-frame clones alone and is incomplete. This repertoire shows about 130,000 clones, around 75% found once; its top ten account for roughly 3%. As concerns this clone: What it binds is unknown.

The source of this sequence is a man aged 25-40 years in good health and CMV-seronegative. Input material: PBMCs. The J gene is TRBJ2-2, the V gene TRBV9, with no clear D. The CDR3 reads CASSVVLSRTGELFF. The CDR3 bases are TGTGCCAGCAGCGTAGTGCTTAGCCGGACCGGGGAGCTGTTTTTT.